One and the same sample provided the 23 T cell receptor beta chains below, sequenced in a study of blood T cell repertoires in COVID-19. Generated by immunoSEQ multiplex PCR, the TCRdb table keeps only in-frame clones and is missing some. Among 90,000 to 130,000 clones listed, roughly 82% were seen once. The material sequenced was peripheral blood. The receptors stem from a woman aged 60 to 75 with acute or convalescent COVID-19.

This sequence joins TRBV9 and TRBJ2-3; D might be TRBD2 (5 bases). CDR1 and CDR2 from the germline V gene are SGDLS and YYNGEE. V shed 0 bases and J shed 3 bases, with 11 bases lying between them. CDR3 length: 15 amino acids. CDR3 coding DNA: TGTGCCAGCAGCGTAGAGGCTAGCAGAACAGATACGCAGTATTTT. Protein: CASSVEASRTDTQYF.

The chain links TRBV18 to TRBJ2-1; maybe TRBD2 (6 bases). The ends were cut back, 3 bases at V and 9 bases at J, with 18 bases in the middle. CDR1 is KGHSH and CDR2 is LQKENI in the germline V gene. The CDR3 totals 15 residues. CDR3 region: CASSPGEAGGSEQFF. The CDR3 DNA sequence: TGTGCCAGCTCACCGGGGGAGGCTGGAGGTAGTGAGCAGTTCTTC.

This clone was detected ten times or more. The chain carries TRBV7-2 and TRBJ1-3; D perhaps matches TRBD1 (6 bases). Germline CDR1 reads SGHTA; CDR2 reads FQGNSA. The CDR3 spans 14 residues. V was cut by 5 bases and J by 3 bases, with 11 bases left in between. CDR3: CASSPQGIGNTIYF. The CDR3 coding sequence is TGTGCCAGCAGCCCGCAGGGGATTGGAAACACCATATATTTT.

V is TRBV10-3 and J is TRBJ1-5; D is ambiguous. Germline CDR1 and CDR2: ENHRY and SYGVKD. With 3 bases removed from V and 5 bases from J, the gap between germline ends came to 5 bases. CDR3 length equals 12 residues. CDR3 amino acids: CAISDSYQPQHF. The CDR3 DNA reads as TGTGCCATCAGTGACAGTTATCAGCCCCAGCATTTT.

The gene calls are TRBV5-1 and TRBJ1-4, with a tentative D call TRBD1 (5 bases). The V gene lost 4 bases and the J gene lost 0 bases, with 16 bases spanning the gap. Germline CDR1 reads SGHRS; CDR2 reads YFSETQ. This CDR3 has 17 residues. CDR3 sequence: CASSPLEGKTTNEKLFF. In nucleotides, the CDR3 is TGCGCCAGCAGCCCTCTGGAGGGGAAAACAACTAATGAAAAACTGTTTTTT.

The rearrangement joins TRBV7-6 to TRBJ1-1; possible D gene TRBD1, 5 bases. The CDR3 totals 12 residues. Trimming removed 0 bases at V and 9 bases at J, with 8 bases between. Germline lookup yields CDR1 SGHVS and CDR2 FNYEAQ. The CDR3 loop reads CASSLAAGQAFF. In DNA, the CDR3 is TGTGCCAGCAGCTTAGCCGCGGGGCAAGCTTTCTTT.

The chain links TRBV14 to TRBJ2-1, with TRBD1 identical over 7 bases. The germline gives CDR1 SGHDN, CDR2 FVKESK. This CDR3 spans 16 amino acids. The ends lost 5 bases at V and 1 base at J; junction bases unmatched: 8. The CDR3 here is CASSLGQPASYNEQFF. The DNA for the CDR3 is TGTGCCAGCAGCTTGGGACAGCCAGCTTCCTACAATGAGCAGTTCTTC.

The genes are TRBV19 and TRBJ1-2, with 7 bases fitting TRBD1. The CDR3 totals 13 residues. The ends lost 5 bases at V and 8 bases at J; junction bases unmatched: 8. Germline V lookup: CDR1 LNHDA, CDR2 SQIVND (reference sequence). In nucleotides, the CDR3 is TGTGCCAGTAGTGACAGGGCCCTCTGGGGCTACACCTTC. This codes for CASSDRALWGYTF.

V is TRBV3-1 (or the pseudogene TRBV3-2) and J is TRBJ1-4; 8 bases fit TRBD1. CDR1 and CDR2 from the germline V gene are LGHDT and YNNKEL (reference sequence). The length of the CDR3 is 17 residues. V shed 7 bases, J shed 3 bases, and the junction held 13 bases outside the gene matches. The CDR3 nucleotides read TGTGCCAGCACCGAAAACCAGGGGGCATTAGCTAATGAAAAACTGTTTTTT. It specifies CASTENQGALANEKLFF.

Many counts were recorded for this clone. The chain couples TRBV10-3 to TRBJ2-7; TRBD1 is a possible D gene (6 bases). V was shortened by 1 base and J by 1 base, with 8 bases between the two germline ends. Germline V gene lookup returns CDR1 ENHRY and CDR2 SYGVKD. This CDR3 comprises 14 residues. In DNA, the CDR3 is TGTGCCATCAGTGAGTACAGGGATTCCTACGAGCAGTACTTC. It specifies CAISEYRDSYEQYF.

This clone was seen only a few times. The J gene is TRBJ2-2, the V gene TRBV30; 12 bases agree with TRBD2. The CDR3 extends over 14 amino acids. Per germline, CDR1 GTSNPN and CDR2 SVGIG (reference sequence). V lost 3 bases to trimming and J lost 4 bases; unmatched junction nucleotides: 0. The CDR3 is CAWRLAGGTGELFF. The CDR3 DNA is TGTGCCTGGAGACTAGCGGGGGGCACCGGGGAGCTGTTTTTT.

The chain couples TRBV29-1 to TRBJ1-2; possibly TRBD1 for D (5 bases). Germline lookup yields CDR1 SQVTM and CDR2 ANQGSEA. Deletions cut 4 bases from V and 4 bases from J, with 7 bases between. The CDR3 is made up of 11 amino acids. Here the CDR3 DNA reads TGCAGCGTTGGGGGCAGCTATGGCTACACCTTC. It specifies CSVGGSYGYTF.

The chain carries TRBV6-5 and TRBJ2-7; 9 positions match TRBD2. The CDR3 loop spans 15 amino acids. Unmatched junction bases numbered 11, after V lost 7 bases and J lost 4 bases. Germline lookup yields CDR1 MNHEY and CDR2 SVGAGI. The CDR3 bases are TGTGCCAGCACCCTGGGATCTAGCGGGGAGTACGAGCAGTACTTC. This translates into CASTLGSSGEYEQYF.

The chain is built from TRBV7-2 and TRBJ2-7; perhaps TRBD1 as D (5 bases). The V gene's germline CDR1 is SGHTA and CDR2 FQGNSA. This CDR3 spans 14 amino acids. Trimming pared 5 bases from V and 4 bases from J, leaving 15 bases between. This CDR3 is CASSRQTVGYEQYF. The CDR3 region has the DNA TGTGCCAGCAGCCGTCAGACAGTAGGGTACGAGCAGTACTTC.

This clone showed up just once. The CDR3 reads CASSRRGRLFF. The DNA for the CDR3 is TGTGCCAGCAGCCGCAGGGGGCGCCTGTTTTTT. This chain links TRBV7-8 with TRBJ1-4; 8 bases are a match to TRBD1. This CDR3 is 11 amino acids long. J was trimmed by 14 bases and V by 5 bases; bases with no gene match: 4. Per the germline V gene, CDR1 is SGHVS and CDR2 is FQNEAQ.

The rearrangement links TRBV3-1 (or the pseudogene TRBV3-2) to TRBJ1-2, with 12 bases lining up with TRBD1. Trimming took 5 bases from V and 14 from J; bases not matched to a gene: 9. The germline CDR1 and CDR2 sequences are LGHDT and YNNKEL (reference sequence). The CDR3 is made up of 13 amino acids. The CDR3 DNA follows: TGTGCCAGCAGCACCCGGGACAGGGGGCAATGGACCTTC. It yields the protein CASSTRDRGQWTF.

The CDR3 coding sequence is TGTGCCAGCAGTACCTCTGGGACAGGGTCCTACGAGCAGTACTTC. It translates to CASSTSGTGSYEQYF. The rearrangement uses TRBV5-4 and TRBJ2-7, with 9 positions matching TRBD1. The CDR3 loop spans 15 amino acids. Trimming removed 5 bases from V and 1 base from J; junction bases left unmatched: 7. From germline, CDR1 is SGHNT and CDR2 YYREEE (reference sequence).

The chain combines TRBV2 with TRBJ1-1, with D possibly being TRBD1 (5 bases). The length of the CDR3 is 16 residues. Looked up from germline, CDR1 is SNHLY and CDR2 is FYNNEI. V lost 4 bases, J lost 3 bases, and 18 bases lay in between. The CDR3 protein is CASSGLSFQGDTEAFF. DNA of the CDR3: TGTGCCAGCAGTGGACTTTCTTTTCAGGGTGACACTGAAGCTTTCTTT.

The genes are TRBV4-2 and TRBJ2-1, with a weak D call TRBD2 (5 bases). This CDR3 comprises 16 residues. Germline V gives CDR1 LGHNA, CDR2 YNFKEQ. Trimming took 0 bases from V and 0 from J, leaving 9 bases between them. The CDR3 DNA reads TGTGCCAGCAGCCAAGATGAAGGGAGCTCCTACAATGAGCAGTTCTTC. Protein product: CASSQDEGSSYNEQFF.

V is TRBV9 and J is TRBJ2-1; D is possibly TRBD2 (6 bases). The V end was cut by 0 bases, the J end by 1 base, with 8 bases between. Per the germline V gene, CDR1 is SGDLS and CDR2 is YYNGEE. The CDR3 runs to 15 residues. As DNA, the CDR3 is TGTGCCAGCAGCGTAGAGGCGGGGTCCTACAATGAGCAGTTCTTC. Translated, it gives CASSVEAGSYNEQFF.

This chain uses TRBV9 with TRBJ1-2, with unresolved D. The CDR3 sequence is 11 residues long. The germline V gene has CDR1 SGDLS and CDR2 YYNGEE. Trimming took 4 bases from V and 6 from J, leaving 7 bases between them. CDR3 in DNA: TGTGCCAGCAGCCCCCAGGATGGCTACACCTTC. It yields the protein CASSPQDGYTF.

This clone was counted between two and nine times. The J gene is TRBJ2-3, the V gene TRBV27; D perhaps matches TRBD2 (5 bases). V lost 3 bases and J 3 bases, leaving 13 bases between the germline ends. The V gene's germline CDR1 is MNHEY and CDR2 SMNVEV (reference sequence). CDR3 length: 15 residues. The CDR3: CASSLVEGSTDTQYF. Here the CDR3 DNA reads TGTGCCAGCAGTTTGGTAGAGGGTAGTACAGATACGCAGTATTTT.

This chain connects TRBV18 to TRBJ1-5, with 12 bases fitting TRBD1. CDR1 KGHSH and CDR2 LQKENI come from the germline V gene. This CDR3 spans 15 amino acids. J gave up 5 bases and V 3 bases, and 2 bases lay outside the gene matches. The CDR3 DNA sequence: TGTGCCAGCTCACCCGGGACAGGGGGCGATCAGCCCCAGCATTTT. It translates to CASSPGTGGDQPQHF.